A single sample gave rise to the 9 T cell receptor beta chains below, sequenced in a study of T cells in Graves' hyperthyroidism and ophthalmopathy. TCR beta CDR3 regions were amplified from RNA. First-round RT-PCR with HTBI primers amplified the TCR CDR3 region. MiXCR, run by TCRdb on the multiplex PCR reads, gives a single entry per CDR3 protein. This repertoire shows about 580,000 distinct CDR3 sequences, around 45% found once; its top ten account for 7.5% to 8.5%. What was sequenced was peripheral blood or thyroid tissue (not recorded which). These receptors came from a young woman with Graves' hyperthyroidism.

The table lists this clonotype with many counts. V and J are TRBV24-1 and TRBJ2-7; possible D gene TRBD2, 5 bases. CDR3 length equals 13 residues. CDR1 KGHDR and CDR2 SFDVKD come from the germline V gene. The V gene lost 1 base and the J gene lost 5 bases, with 8 bases spanning the gap. This CDR3 is CATSDFRGDEQYF. The CDR3 region has the DNA TGTGCCACCAGTGATTTCCGGGGAGACGAGCAGTACTTC.

There are many counts of this clonotype. This chain uses TRBV5-1 with TRBJ1-1; TRBD1 aligns across 8 bases. Germline V lookup: CDR1 SGHRS, CDR2 YFSETQ. V dropped 6 bases and J dropped 8; count of bases not matched to a gene: 6. The CDR3 sequence is 12 residues long. The CDR3 bases are TGCGCCAGCACCTTCGGACAGGGCGAAGCTTTCTTT. Protein: CASTFGQGEAFF.

J is TRBJ2-3 and V is TRBV2; D is perhaps TRBD2 (5 bases). Germline-derived CDR1 and CDR2 are SNHLY and FYNNEI. The CDR3 runs 14 residues. V lost 3 bases, J lost 6 bases, and 13 bases lay in between. CDR3 in amino acids: CASSDPRQRDTQYF. Here the CDR3 DNA reads TGTGCCAGCAGTGACCCCCGCCAGCGGGATACGCAGTATTTT.

The chain is built from TRBV19 and TRBJ2-5, with D unclear. Gene TRBJ2-1 matches the end of the DNA better, so the J call may be wrong. Germline values: CDR1 LNHDA, CDR2 SQIVND (reference sequence). The CDR3 totals 13 residues. CDR3 amino acids: CASSHGSSNEQFF. The DNA of the CDR3 is TGTGCCAGTAGTCACGGGTCCTCGAATGAGCAGTTCTTC.

The rearrangement joins TRBV24-1 to TRBJ1-3; D is possibly TRBD1 (6 bases). The V and J ends lost 5 bases and 8 bases respectively, with 18 bases between them. Germline CDR1 and CDR2: KGHDR and SFDVKD. The CDR3 consists of 15 residues. CDR3: CATSVGAGYGYTIYF. The DNA of the CDR3 is TGTGCCACCAGTGTGGGGGCAGGCTATGGCTACACCATATATTTT.

The V and J genes are TRBV6-5 and TRBJ2-7; D gene ambiguous. The V end was cut by 2 bases, the J end by 3 bases, with 11 bases between. Per the germline V gene, CDR1 is MNHEY and CDR2 is SVGAGI. There are 14 residues in the CDR3. CDR3 protein: CASSYGVGIYEQYF. The CDR3 coding sequence is TGTGCCAGCAGTTACGGAGTGGGGATCTACGAGCAGTACTTC.

The genes are TRBV15 and TRBJ1-1; the D gene is possibly TRBD1 (5 bases). Per the germline V gene, CDR1 is LNHNV and CDR2 is YYDKDF (reference sequence). Trimming removed 3 bases at V and 3 bases at J, with 32 bases between. The CDR3 extends over 21 amino acids. The CDR3 DNA sequence: TGTGCCACCAGCAGCCCCCCTGAGGGTAGGGGTGACGGTCTCGGCTACACTGAAGCTTTCTTT. Translated, it gives CATSSPPEGRGDGLGYTEAFF.

This chain uses TRBV2 with TRBJ2-5; no firm D call. Trimming removed 0 bases from V and 5 bases from J, with 10 bases in between. This CDR3 is 14 amino acids long. The V gene's germline CDR1 is SNHLY and CDR2 FYNNEI. CDR3 protein: CASSEAPGYETQYF. Written as DNA, the CDR3 is TGTGCCAGCAGTGAAGCCCCCGGGTACGAGACCCAGTACTTC.

This clonotype came up a few times. The genes are TRBV7-8 and TRBJ2-3; 8 bases map to TRBD2. The germline gives CDR1 SGHVS, CDR2 FQNEAQ. The length of the CDR3 is 17 residues. The CDR3 loop is CAIRGKMTSEAGNTQYF. The CDR3 coding sequence is TGTGCGATCAGGGGTAAAATGACTAGCGAGGCGGGGAATACGCAGTATTTT. Using reference TRBV7-8 and TRBJ2-3 for the parts outside the CDR3, the full variable domain is GAGVSQSPRYKVAKRGQDVALRCDPISGHVSLFWYQQALGQGPEFLTYFQNEAQLDKSGLPSDRFFAERPEGSVSTLKIQRTQQEDSAVYLCAIRGKMTSEAGNTQYFGPGTRLTVL.